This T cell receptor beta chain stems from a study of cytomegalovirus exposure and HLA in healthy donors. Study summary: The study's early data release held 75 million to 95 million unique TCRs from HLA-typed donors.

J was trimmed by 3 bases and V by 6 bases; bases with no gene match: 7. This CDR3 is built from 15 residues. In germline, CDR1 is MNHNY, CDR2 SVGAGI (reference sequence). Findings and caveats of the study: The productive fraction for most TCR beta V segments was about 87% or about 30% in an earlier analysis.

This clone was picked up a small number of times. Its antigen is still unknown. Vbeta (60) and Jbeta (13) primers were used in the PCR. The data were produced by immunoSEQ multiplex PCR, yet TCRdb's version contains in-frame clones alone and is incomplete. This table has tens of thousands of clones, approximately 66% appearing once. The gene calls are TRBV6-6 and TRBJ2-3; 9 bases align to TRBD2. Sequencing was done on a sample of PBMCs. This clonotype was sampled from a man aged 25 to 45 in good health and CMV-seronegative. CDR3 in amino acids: CASRRGGRVTDTQYF. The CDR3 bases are TGTGCCAGCAGGAGAGGCGGGAGGGTGACAGATACGCAGTATTTT.